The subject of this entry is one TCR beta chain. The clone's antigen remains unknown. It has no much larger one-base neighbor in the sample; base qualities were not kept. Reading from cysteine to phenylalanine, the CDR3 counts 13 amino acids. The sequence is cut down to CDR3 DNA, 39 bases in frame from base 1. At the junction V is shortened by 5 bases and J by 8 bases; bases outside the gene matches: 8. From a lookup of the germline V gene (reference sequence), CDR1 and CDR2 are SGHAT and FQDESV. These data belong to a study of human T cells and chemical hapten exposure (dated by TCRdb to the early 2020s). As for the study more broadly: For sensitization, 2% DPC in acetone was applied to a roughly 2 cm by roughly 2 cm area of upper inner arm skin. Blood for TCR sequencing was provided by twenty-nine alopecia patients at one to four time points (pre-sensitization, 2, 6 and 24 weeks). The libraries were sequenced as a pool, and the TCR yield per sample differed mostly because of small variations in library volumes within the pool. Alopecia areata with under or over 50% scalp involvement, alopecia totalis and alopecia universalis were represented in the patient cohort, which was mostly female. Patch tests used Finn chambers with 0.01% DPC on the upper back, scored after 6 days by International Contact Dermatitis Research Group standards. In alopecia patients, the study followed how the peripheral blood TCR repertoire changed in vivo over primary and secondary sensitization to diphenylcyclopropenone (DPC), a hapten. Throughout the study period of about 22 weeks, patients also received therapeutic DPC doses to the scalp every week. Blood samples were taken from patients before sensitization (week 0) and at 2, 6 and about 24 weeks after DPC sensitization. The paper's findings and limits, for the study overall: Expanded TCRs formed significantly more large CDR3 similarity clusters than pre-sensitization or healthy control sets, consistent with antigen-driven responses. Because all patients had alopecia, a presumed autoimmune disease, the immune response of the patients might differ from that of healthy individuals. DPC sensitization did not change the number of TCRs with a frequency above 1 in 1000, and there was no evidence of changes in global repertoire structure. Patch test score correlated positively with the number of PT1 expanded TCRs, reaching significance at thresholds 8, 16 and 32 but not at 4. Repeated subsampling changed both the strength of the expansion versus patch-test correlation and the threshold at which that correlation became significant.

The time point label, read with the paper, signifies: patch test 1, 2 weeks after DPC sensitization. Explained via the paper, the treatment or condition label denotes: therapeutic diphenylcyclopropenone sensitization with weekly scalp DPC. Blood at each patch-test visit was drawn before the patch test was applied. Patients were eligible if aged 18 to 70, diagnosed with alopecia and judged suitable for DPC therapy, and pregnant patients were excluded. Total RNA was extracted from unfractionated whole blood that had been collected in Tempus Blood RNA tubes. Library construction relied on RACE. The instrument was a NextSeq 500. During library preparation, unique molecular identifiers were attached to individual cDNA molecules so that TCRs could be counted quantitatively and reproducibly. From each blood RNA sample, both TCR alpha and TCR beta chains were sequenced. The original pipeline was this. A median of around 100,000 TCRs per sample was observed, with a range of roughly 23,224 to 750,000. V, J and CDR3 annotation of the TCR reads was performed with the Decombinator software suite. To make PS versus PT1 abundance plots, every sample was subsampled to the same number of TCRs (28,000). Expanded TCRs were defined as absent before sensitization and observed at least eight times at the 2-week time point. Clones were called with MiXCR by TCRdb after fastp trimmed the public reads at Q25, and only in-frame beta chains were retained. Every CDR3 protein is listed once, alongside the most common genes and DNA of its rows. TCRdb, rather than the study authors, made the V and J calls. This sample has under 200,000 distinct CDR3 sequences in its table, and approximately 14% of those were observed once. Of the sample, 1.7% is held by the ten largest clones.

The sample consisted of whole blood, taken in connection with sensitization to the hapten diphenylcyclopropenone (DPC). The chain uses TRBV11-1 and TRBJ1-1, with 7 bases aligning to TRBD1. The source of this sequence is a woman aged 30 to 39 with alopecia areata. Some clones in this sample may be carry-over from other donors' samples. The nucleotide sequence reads TGTGCCAGCAGCGAGCTTGTAGGGGGCGAAGCTTTCTTT. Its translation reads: CASSELVGGEAFF.